This T cell receptor beta chain was obtained from a study of T cells in Graves' hyperthyroidism and ophthalmopathy. Lactation, pregnancy, other autoimmune disease or uncontrolled infection led to exclusion of patients. Unmatched junction bases numbered 6, after V lost 0 bases and J lost 4 bases. This CDR3 comprises 16 residues. Germline CDR1 SGHTA, CDR2 FQGNSA. Amplified TCR beta CDR3 regions derived from RNA transcripts. The TCR CDR3 was amplified in a first-round RT-PCR using the HTBI primer set. TCRdb recomputed calls from the multiplex PCR reads with MiXCR, one row per CDR3 protein. The data show some 490,000 distinct CDR3 sequences, about 22% seen once. In its sample, this clonotype was seen a few times.

The V gene is TRBV7-2, the J gene TRBJ2-1; 7 bases match TRBD2. The sample taken for sequencing was blood. The sequence was obtained from a woman aged 70-85 years with Graves' ophthalmopathy. CDR3 protein: CASSLALGLGYNEQFF. The DNA of the CDR3 is TGTGCCAGCAGCTTAGCCCTTGGACTAGGATACAATGAGCAGTTCTTC.